A single sample is the source of the 20 T cell receptor beta chains below, sequenced in a study of blood T cell repertoires in COVID-19. Assay used: immunoSEQ multiplex PCR; TCRdb lists only in-frame clones, some missing. In the table there are a few hundred thousand clones, 85% to 90% of which are singletons. Material: PBMCs or T cells enriched from blood (not recorded which). The receptors derive from a woman aged 18-35 years in a cohort exposed to, infected with or recovered from COVID-19 (not recorded which).

The genes are TRBV7-8 and TRBJ2-1; D is perhaps TRBD2 (5 bases). CDR1 SGHVS and CDR2 FQNEAQ come from the germline V gene. V lost 4 bases and J 4 bases, leaving 8 bases between the germline ends. This CDR3 has 13 residues. As DNA, the CDR3 is TGTGCCAGCAGCTCCCGGGAATACAATGAGCAGTTCTTC. It translates to CASSSREYNEQFF.

The chain uses TRBV2 and TRBJ1-5, with D possibly being TRBD1 (5 bases). V lost 7 bases and J lost 5, with 30 bases in between. The CDR3 extends over 19 amino acids. Germline V gene sequence: CDR1 SNHLY, CDR2 FYNNEI. DNA of the CDR3: TGTGCCAGCACTCAAGCCGTCCAGGGTAACGGCCCCGAGGATCAGCCCCAGCATTTT. Translation gives CASTQAVQGNGPEDQPQHF. The whole variable domain, remainder taken from reference TRBV2 and TRBJ1-5, is EPEVTQTPSHQVTQMGQEVILRCVPISNHLYFYWYRQILGQKVEFLVSFYNNEISEKSEIFDDQFSVERPDGSNFTLKIRSTKLEDSAMYFCASTQAVQGNGPEDQPQHFGDGTRLSIL.

The chain combines TRBV7-8 with TRBJ1-3; no clear D. The germline gives CDR1 SGHVS, CDR2 FQNEAQ. The CDR3 extends over 14 amino acids. Trimming removed 5 bases from V and 4 bases from J, with 12 bases in between. In nucleotides, the CDR3 is TGTGCCAGCAGCCCCCAGAGGGAGGGAAACACCATATATTTT. It codes for CASSPQREGNTIYF.

The V and J genes are TRBV6-5 and TRBJ1-6; weak D call: TRBD1 (6 bases). The germline CDR1 and CDR2 sequences are MNHEY and SVGAGI. This CDR3 comprises 16 residues. V was clipped by 2 bases and J by 6 bases, with 14 bases between them. The CDR3 region has the DNA TGTGCCAGCAGTTACGCGGGGGGGCAGGTTAATTCACCCCTCCACTTT. It codes for CASSYAGGQVNSPLHF.

The genes are TRBV19 and TRBJ2-7; tentatively, D is TRBD2 (6 bases). This CDR3 comprises 13 residues. Germline CDR1 reads LNHDA; CDR2 reads SQIVND (reference sequence). V lost 5 bases to trimming and J lost 4 bases, with 12 bases between them. The DNA for the CDR3 is TGTGCCAGTAGTGCGGAGGGCGGGTACGAGCAGTACTTC. Translation gives CASSAEGGYEQYF.

This chain links TRBV19 with TRBJ2-3, with TRBD2 identical over 9 bases. Per the germline V gene, CDR1 is LNHDA and CDR2 is SQIVND (reference sequence). V shed 4 bases and J 6 bases; nucleotides not matched to a gene: 11. There are 16 residues in the CDR3. The chain's CDR3 is CASSTWGTSKRDTQYF. The CDR3 nucleotides are TGTGCCAGTAGTACGTGGGGGACTAGCAAGAGGGATACGCAGTATTTT.

J is TRBJ2-7 and V is TRBV5-4; a weak D match, TRBD1 (5 bases). Between the trimmed V and J ends, which lost 5 bases and 6 bases, there was a span of 24 bases. Germline CDR1 SGHNT, CDR2 YYREEE (reference sequence). CDR3 length equals 16 residues. The CDR3 sequence: CASRIQGDQSPSEQYF. CDR3 coding DNA: TGTGCCAGCAGAATCCAAGGGGATCAGTCCCCCTCCGAGCAGTACTTC.

This clone showed up many times. The chain carries TRBV5-1 and TRBJ1-1; TRBD1 agrees at 7 bases. The germline CDR1 and CDR2 sequences are SGHRS and YFSETQ. This CDR3 is 16 amino acids long. Trimming took 0 bases from V and 4 from J; bases not matched to a gene: 9. The CDR3 DNA reads as TGCGCCAGCAGCTTGGGGGCCGACAGGGCGGGCACTGAAGCTTTCTTT. It codes for CASSLGADRAGTEAFF.

This sequence joins TRBV6-5 and TRBJ2-7, with a possible D match to TRBD1 (6 bases). Trimming left V 6 bases short and J 5 bases short, with 14 bases between. The CDR3 is 13 amino acids. The germline gives CDR1 MNHEY, CDR2 SVGAGI. CDR3 DNA: TGTGCCAGCAGGAACCTACAGGGAAACGAGCAGTACTTC. Amino acids: CASRNLQGNEQYF.

The genes are TRBV5-4 and TRBJ1-2, with 9 bases identical to TRBD1. This CDR3 contains 18 residues. Trimming cost V 4 bases and J 2 bases; bases outside gene matches: 15. Germline loops: CDR1 SGHNT, CDR2 YYREEE (reference sequence). The CDR3 loop reads CASSLDRADGTGNYGYTF. The CDR3 nucleotides read TGTGCCAGCAGCCTGGACCGCGCCGACGGGACAGGGAACTATGGCTACACCTTC.

This chain joins TRBV6-1 and TRBJ1-5; D remains unclear. CDR1 and CDR2 from the germline V gene are MNHNS and SASEGT. This CDR3 region has 11 residues. Trimming stripped 1 base from V and 14 bases from J, with 9 bases between. This CDR3 reads CASSEGVREHF. The CDR3, as DNA: TGTGCCAGCAGTGAAGGCGTGCGGGAGCATTTT.

The chain couples TRBV6-5 to TRBJ2-1, with 10 nucleotides matching TRBD2. Germline V lookup: CDR1 MNHEY, CDR2 SVGAGI. V gave up 6 bases and J gave up 4 bases; unmatched junction bases: 6. The CDR3 runs to 15 residues. The CDR3 sequence: CASSSGTSAYNEQFF. The CDR3 region has the DNA TGTGCCAGCAGCTCCGGGACTAGCGCTTACAATGAGCAGTTCTTC.

The rearrangement links TRBV24-1 to TRBJ1-3; D possibly corresponds to TRBD1 (6 bases). Germline V gene lookup returns CDR1 KGHDR and CDR2 SFDVKD. The CDR3 has 17 amino acids. V lost 4 bases to trimming and J lost 0 bases, with 15 bases between them. Written as DNA, the CDR3 is TGTGCCACCAGTGAAAATGGACAGACTGACTCTGGAAACACCATATATTTT. Amino acids: CATSENGQTDSGNTIYF.

This sequence joins TRBV24-1 and TRBJ1-3, with 7 bases fitting TRBD1. The germline gives CDR1 KGHDR, CDR2 SFDVKD. With 9 bases clipped from V and 0 bases from J, the junction kept 1 base outside the gene matches. The CDR3 runs to 13 residues. The DNA for the CDR3 is TGTGCCACCGAGGGGGCCTCTGGAAACACCATATATTTT. This translates into CATEGASGNTIYF.

This chain uses TRBV29-1 with TRBJ1-2; D gene uncertain. In germline, CDR1 is SQVTM, CDR2 ANQGSEA. Trimming removed 7 bases at V and 8 bases at J, with 5 bases between. The CDR3 runs 8 residues. The CDR3 DNA follows: TGCAGCGATGGCGGCTACACCTTC. Residues: CSDGGYTF.

This chain uses TRBV5-5 with TRBJ2-1, with TRBD2 matching over 7 bases. The length of the CDR3 is 14 residues. Germline CDR1 reads SGHKS; CDR2 reads YYEKEE (reference sequence). CDR3: CATRGVAGYNEQFF. The DNA of the CDR3 is TGTGCTACTCGGGGTGTAGCGGGTTACAATGAGCAGTTCTTC.

A single count supports this clone. The rearrangement joins TRBV7-6 to TRBJ2-7; a possible D gene is TRBD1 (6 bases). CDR1 is SGHVS, CDR2 FNYEAQ, per germline. Trimming pared 5 bases from V and 3 bases from J, leaving 14 bases between. The CDR3 has 14 residues. The CDR3 protein is CASSPLTGSYEQYF. Written as DNA, the CDR3 is TGTGCCAGCAGCCCCCTGACAGGAAGCTACGAGCAGTACTTC.

This chain links TRBV2 with TRBJ1-5; 7 bases fit TRBD1. V shed 1 base, J shed 0 bases, and the junction held 12 bases outside the gene matches. The CDR3 extends over 19 amino acids. Per the germline V gene, CDR1 is SNHLY and CDR2 is FYNNEI. CDR3 amino acids: CASSEVDRDRKSSNQPQHF. The CDR3 DNA is TGTGCCAGCAGTGAAGTGGACCGGGACAGAAAAAGTAGCAATCAGCCCCAGCATTTT.

This clone was detected once. CDR3 DNA sequence: TGCGCCAGCAGCGGGACAGGCAGCTCTGGGGCCAACGTCCTGACTTTC. Its translation is CASSGTGSSGANVLTF. The J gene is TRBJ2-6, the V gene TRBV5-1, with 8 bases that match TRBD1. V shed 4 bases, J shed 0 bases, and the junction held 3 bases outside the gene matches. This CDR3 spans 16 amino acids. Germline V lookup: CDR1 SGHRS, CDR2 YFSETQ.

The chain has TRBV25-1 and TRBJ2-1; D not certain. Germline V CDR1 and CDR2: MGHDK, SYGVNS. This CDR3 is built from 15 residues. V was cut by 3 bases and J by 10 bases, with 19 bases left in between. The CDR3, as DNA: TGTGCCAGCAGTGACACGCCCCTGACGACTGGCGAGCAGTTCTTC. This codes for CASSDTPLTTGEQFF.